Following are 8 T cell receptor beta chains from one sample sequenced in a study of beta chain features in type 1 diabetes. Expressed TCRB transcripts were sequenced because the isolated RNA had all been reverse transcribed beforehand. Here immunoSEQ multiplex PCR was the method, and the copy in TCRdb shows in-frame clones only, minus some. Of 250,000 to 300,000 clones in the sample, 7% to 9% were seen once. The sequenced sample consisted of central memory CD4+ T cells from blood. Receptors originate from a woman between 18 and 30 years old in good health.

This clone appeared a few times. This rearrangement joins TRBV6-6 to TRBJ1-4; D not resolved. The germline V gene has CDR1 MNHNY and CDR2 SVGAGI (reference sequence). V was cut by 6 bases and J by 2 bases, with 13 bases left in between. This CDR3 region has 15 residues. The CDR3 nucleotides read TGTGCCAGCAGCGCCCTGGGGTCGACTAATGAAAAACTGTTTTTT. Residues: CASSALGSTNEKLFF.

This clone has only a few counts. The chain has TRBV27 and TRBJ2-3; tentative D call: TRBD2 (5 bases). V lost 1 base, J lost 2 bases, and 10 bases lay in between. Germline values: CDR1 MNHEY, CDR2 SMNVEV (reference sequence). The CDR3 has 15 residues. CDR3 sequence (DNA): TGTGCCAGCAGTTTATACCTGAGGGCCACAGATACGCAGTATTTT. Translating it yields CASSLYLRATDTQYF.

This clone was counted at least ten times. The chain uses TRBV2 and TRBJ1-1, with no clear D. The CDR3 length is 15 residues. CDR1 SNHLY and CDR2 FYNNEI come from the germline V gene. V lost 4 bases and J 10 bases, leaving 22 bases between the germline ends. CDR3 region: CASSGSATRTLSAFF. CDR3 nucleotides: TGTGCCAGCAGTGGTTCCGCGACAAGGACCCTCTCAGCTTTCTTT.

V and J are TRBV20-1 and TRBJ2-5; the D is unclear. This CDR3 comprises 10 residues. Looked up from germline, CDR1 is DFQATT and CDR2 is SNEGSKA (reference sequence). The chain's CDR3 is CSPGWETQYF. CDR3 nucleotides: TGCAGCCCTGGCTGGGAGACCCAGTACTTC.

This clone came up a few times. A read error likely explains this, since a far larger clone differs by one base. The V and J genes are TRBV7-9 and TRBJ1-4; TRBD1 matches at 9 bases. J lost 4 bases, V lost 5 bases, and 11 bases had no gene match. CDR1 SEHNR and CDR2 FQNEAQ come from the germline V gene (reference sequence). The CDR3 runs 17 residues. The CDR3 coding sequence is TGTGCCAGCAGCCGACTGTCTACGGGACAGGGTAATGAAAAACTGTTTTTT. It encodes CASSRLSTGQGNEKLFF.

This clone was recorded a few times. The chain recombines TRBV29-1 with TRBJ2-7; TRBD1 matches at 9 bases. This CDR3 region has 15 residues. V shed 5 bases and J 0 bases; nucleotides not matched to a gene: 8. The germline V gene encodes CDR1 SQVTM and CDR2 ANQGSEA. In DNA, the CDR3 is TGCAGCGTTAATGGGGAGGGACAGGGCTCCTACGAGCAGTACTTC. This codes for CSVNGEGQGSYEQYF.

The chain couples TRBV5-1 to TRBJ1-4; no firm D call. This CDR3 region has 16 residues. CDR1 and CDR2 (germline): SGHRS, YFSETQ. Trimming removed 5 bases from V and 0 bases from J, with 14 bases in between. For the CDR3, the DNA is TGCGCCAGCAGACGCGATTACAGTGCAACTAATGAAAAACTGTTTTTT. It encodes CASRRDYSATNEKLFF.

V gene TRBV11-3 combines with J gene TRBJ1-4; 10 bases are shared with TRBD1. In germline, CDR1 is SGHNT, CDR2 YENEEA. The CDR3 is made up of 15 amino acids. The ends lost 4 bases at V and 5 bases at J; junction bases unmatched: 4. The CDR3 region is CASSSRTGGNEKLFF. The CDR3 nucleotides read TGTGCCAGCAGCTCCAGGACAGGGGGGAATGAAAAACTGTTTTTT.